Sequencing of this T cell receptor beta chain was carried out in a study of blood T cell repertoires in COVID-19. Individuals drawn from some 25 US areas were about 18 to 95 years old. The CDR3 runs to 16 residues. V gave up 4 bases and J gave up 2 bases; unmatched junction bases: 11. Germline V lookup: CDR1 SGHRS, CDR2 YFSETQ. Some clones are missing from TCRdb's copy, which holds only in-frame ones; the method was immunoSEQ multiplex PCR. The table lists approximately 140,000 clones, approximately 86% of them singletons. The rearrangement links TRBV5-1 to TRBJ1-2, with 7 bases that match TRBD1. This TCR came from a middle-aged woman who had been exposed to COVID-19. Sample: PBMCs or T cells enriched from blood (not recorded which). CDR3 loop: CASSPGTASRNYGYTF. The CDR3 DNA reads TGCGCCAGCAGCCCGGGGACAGCCAGTAGGAACTATGGCTACACCTTC.